One TCR beta chain is described in this entry. Its antigen is not known. Construction of the TCRbeta library involved unique molecular identifiers. TCRdb reprocessed the PCR reads via MiXCR and lists one record per CDR3 protein. The sample shows fewer than 750,000 distinct CDR3 sequences, 23% of them seen only once. The entry originates in a study of T-cell reconstitution after alpha-beta-depleted transplantation in children. General study findings and limits: At one year after transplant, newly produced T cells mostly accounted for T-cell counts and diversity. Diversity of TCRbeta at day 60 was high in some patients, arising from surviving recipient T cells and thymic progenitors.

This CDR3 is built from 13 residues. V lost 4 bases, J lost 1 base, and 6 bases lay in between. Germline CDR1 LGHNT, CDR2 FRNRAP. The sample consisted of PBMCs, mostly from graft donor cells, taken 360 days after TCRalphabeta/CD19-depleted stem cell transplant. This TCR was sampled from a boy under two years old who had a stem cell transplant for acute myeloid leukemia, so the T cells may come from the graft donor. This sequence joins TRBV12-5 and TRBJ2-3; D unclear. The CDR3 loop reads CASGWYGTDTQYF. DNA for the CDR3: TGTGCTAGTGGTTGGTATGGCACAGATACGCAGTATTTT. Combining the CDR3 with reference TRBV12-5 and TRBJ2-3 gives the whole variable domain DARVTQTPRHKVTEMGQEVTMRCQPILGHNTVFWYRQTMMQGLELLAYFRNRAPLDDSGMPKDRFSAEMPDATLATLKIQPSEPRDSAVYFCASGWYGTDTQYFGPGTRLTVL.